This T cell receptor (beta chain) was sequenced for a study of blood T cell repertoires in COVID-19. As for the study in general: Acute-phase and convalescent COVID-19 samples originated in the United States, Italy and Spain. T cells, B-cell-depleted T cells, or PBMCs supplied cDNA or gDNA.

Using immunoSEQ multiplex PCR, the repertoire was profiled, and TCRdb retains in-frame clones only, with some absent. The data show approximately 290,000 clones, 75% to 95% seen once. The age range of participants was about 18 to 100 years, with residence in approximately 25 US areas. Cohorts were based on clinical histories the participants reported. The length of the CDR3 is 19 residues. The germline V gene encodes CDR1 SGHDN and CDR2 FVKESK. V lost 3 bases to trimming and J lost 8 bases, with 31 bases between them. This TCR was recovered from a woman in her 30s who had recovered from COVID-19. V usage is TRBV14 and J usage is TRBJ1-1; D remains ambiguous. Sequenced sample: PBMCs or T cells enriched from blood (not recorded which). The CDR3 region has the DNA TGTGCCAGCAGCCAGAGTTACTACCCGAAGGACTTCCCTTCACTAGAAGCTTTCTTT. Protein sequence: CASSQSYYPKDFPSLEAFF. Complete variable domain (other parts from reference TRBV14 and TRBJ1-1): EAGVTQFPSHSVIEKGQTVTLRCDPISGHDNLYWYRRVMGKEIKFLLHFVKESKQDESGMPNNRFLAERTGGTYSTLKVQPAELEDSGVYFCASSQSYYPKDFPSLEAFFGQGTRLTVV.